One T cell receptor beta chain is described in this entry. Some clones are missing from TCRdb's copy, which holds only in-frame ones; the method was immunoSEQ multiplex PCR. The table has around 48,000 clones, 60% to 85% seen once. With 3 bases clipped from V and 0 bases from J, the junction kept 19 bases outside the gene matches. Germline V gives CDR1 ENHRY, CDR2 SYGVKD. The CDR3 totals 20 residues. This entry comes from a study of T cells in localized non-small cell lung cancer. The specimen comprised peripheral blood, sampled before any cancer treatment. This chain uses TRBV10-3 with TRBJ1-2; 7 nucleotides align to TRBD1. The source of this sequence is a man between 40 and 75 years old with stage I squamous cell lung carcinoma. CDR3 region: CAISDPQGQPGLSTNYGYTF. The CDR3 DNA sequence: TGTGCCATCAGTGATCCCCAGGGACAGCCGGGGTTGTCAACTAACTATGGCTACACCTTC.